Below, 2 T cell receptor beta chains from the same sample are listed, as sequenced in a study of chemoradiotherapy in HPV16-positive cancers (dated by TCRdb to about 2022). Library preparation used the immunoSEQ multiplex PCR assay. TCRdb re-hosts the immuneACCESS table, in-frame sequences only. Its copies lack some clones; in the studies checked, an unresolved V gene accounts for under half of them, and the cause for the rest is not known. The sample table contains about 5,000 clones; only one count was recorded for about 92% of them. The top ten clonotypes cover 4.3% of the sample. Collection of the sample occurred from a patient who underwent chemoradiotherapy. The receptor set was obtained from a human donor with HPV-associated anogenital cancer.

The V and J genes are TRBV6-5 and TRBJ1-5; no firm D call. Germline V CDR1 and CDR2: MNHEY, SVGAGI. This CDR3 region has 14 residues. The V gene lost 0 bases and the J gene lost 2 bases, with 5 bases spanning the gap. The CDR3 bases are TGTGCCAGCAGTTACTCGATAGGCAATCAGCCCCAGCATTTT. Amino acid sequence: CASSYSIGNQPQHF.

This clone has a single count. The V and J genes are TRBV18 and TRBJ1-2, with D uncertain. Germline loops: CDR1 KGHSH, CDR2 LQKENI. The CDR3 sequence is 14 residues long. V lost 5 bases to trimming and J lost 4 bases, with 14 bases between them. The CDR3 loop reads CASSEQESFYGYTF. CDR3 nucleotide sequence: TGTGCCAGCTCAGAGCAGGAATCCTTCTATGGCTACACCTTC.